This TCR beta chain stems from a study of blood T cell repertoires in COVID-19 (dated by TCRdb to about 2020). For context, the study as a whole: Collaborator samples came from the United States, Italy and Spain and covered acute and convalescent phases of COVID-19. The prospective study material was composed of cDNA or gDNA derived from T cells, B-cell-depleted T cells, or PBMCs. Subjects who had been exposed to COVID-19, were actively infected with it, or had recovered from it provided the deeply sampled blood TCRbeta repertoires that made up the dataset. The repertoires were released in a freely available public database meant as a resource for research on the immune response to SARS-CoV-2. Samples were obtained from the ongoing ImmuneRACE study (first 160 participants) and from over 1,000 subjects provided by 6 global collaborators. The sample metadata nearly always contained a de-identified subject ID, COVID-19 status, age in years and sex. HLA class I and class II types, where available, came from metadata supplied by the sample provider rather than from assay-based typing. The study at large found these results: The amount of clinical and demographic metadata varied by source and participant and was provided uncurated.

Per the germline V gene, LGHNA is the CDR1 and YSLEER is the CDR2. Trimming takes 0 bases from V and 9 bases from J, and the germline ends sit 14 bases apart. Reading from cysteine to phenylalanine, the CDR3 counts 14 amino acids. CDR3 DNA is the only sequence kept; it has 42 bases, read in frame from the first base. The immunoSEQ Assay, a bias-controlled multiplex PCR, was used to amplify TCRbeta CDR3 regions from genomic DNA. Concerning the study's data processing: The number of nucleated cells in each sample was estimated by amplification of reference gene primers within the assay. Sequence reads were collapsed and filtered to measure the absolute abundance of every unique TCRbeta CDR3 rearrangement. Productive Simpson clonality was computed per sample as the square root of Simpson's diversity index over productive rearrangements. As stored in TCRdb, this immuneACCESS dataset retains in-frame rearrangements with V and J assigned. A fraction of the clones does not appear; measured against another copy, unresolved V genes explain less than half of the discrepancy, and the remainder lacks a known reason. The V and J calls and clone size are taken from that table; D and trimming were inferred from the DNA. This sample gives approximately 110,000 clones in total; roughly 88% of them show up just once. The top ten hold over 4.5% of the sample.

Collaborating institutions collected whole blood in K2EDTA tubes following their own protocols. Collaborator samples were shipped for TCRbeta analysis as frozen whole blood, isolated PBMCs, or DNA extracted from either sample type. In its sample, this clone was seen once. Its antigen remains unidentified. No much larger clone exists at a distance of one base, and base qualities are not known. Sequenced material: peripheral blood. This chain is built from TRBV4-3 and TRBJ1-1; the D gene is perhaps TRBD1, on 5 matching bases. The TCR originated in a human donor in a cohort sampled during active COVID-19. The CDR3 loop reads CASSQDLGGIKAFF. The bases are TGCGCCAGCAGCCAAGATTTGGGGGGAATAAAAGCTTTCTTT.